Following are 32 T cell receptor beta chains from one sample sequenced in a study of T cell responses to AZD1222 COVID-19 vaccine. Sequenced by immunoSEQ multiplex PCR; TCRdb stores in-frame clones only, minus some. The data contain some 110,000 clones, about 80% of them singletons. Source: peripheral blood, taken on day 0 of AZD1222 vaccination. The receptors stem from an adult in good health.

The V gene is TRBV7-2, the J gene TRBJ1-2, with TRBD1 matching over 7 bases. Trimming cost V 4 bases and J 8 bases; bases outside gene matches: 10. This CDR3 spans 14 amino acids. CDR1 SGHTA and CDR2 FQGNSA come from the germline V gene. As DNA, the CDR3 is TGTGCCAGCAGCTCTCCGGGACAGTTCTGGGGCTACACCTTC. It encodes CASSSPGQFWGYTF.

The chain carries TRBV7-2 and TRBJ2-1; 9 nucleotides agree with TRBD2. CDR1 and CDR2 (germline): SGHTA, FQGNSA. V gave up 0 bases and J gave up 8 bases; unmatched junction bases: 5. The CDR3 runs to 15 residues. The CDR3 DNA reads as TGTGCCAGCAGCTTAGCGGGCGGGGGGGCCGATGAGCAGTTCTTC. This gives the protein CASSLAGGGADEQFF.

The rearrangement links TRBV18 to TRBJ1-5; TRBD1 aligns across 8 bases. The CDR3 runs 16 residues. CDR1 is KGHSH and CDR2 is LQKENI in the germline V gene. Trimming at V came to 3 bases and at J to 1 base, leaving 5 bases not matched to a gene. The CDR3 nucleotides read TGTGCCAGCTCACCCACCGGACAGGGAAGCAATCAGCCCCAGCATTTT. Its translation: CASSPTGQGSNQPQHF.

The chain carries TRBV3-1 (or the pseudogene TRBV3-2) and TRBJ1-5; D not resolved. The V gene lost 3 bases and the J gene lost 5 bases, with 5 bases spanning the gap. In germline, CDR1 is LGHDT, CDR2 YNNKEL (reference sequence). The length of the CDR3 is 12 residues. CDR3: CASSQVDQPQHF. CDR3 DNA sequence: TGTGCCAGCAGCCAGGTTGATCAGCCCCAGCATTTT.

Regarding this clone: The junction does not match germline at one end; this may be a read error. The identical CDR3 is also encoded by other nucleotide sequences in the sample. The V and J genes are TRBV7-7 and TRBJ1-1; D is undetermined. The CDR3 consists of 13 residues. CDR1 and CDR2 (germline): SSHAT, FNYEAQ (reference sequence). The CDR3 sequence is CASSLTLNTEAFF. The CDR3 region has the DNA TGTGCTAGCAGCCTGACCCTGAACACTGAAGCTTTCTTT.

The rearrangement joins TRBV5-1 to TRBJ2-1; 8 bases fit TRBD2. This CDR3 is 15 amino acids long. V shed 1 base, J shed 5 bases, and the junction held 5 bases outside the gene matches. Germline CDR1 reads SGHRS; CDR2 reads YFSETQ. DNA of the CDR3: TGCGCCAGCAGCTTGTGGCGGGGGGCAAACAATGAGCAGTTCTTC. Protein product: CASSLWRGANNEQFF.

CDR3 in DNA: TGTGCCAGCTCACCTCCCGGGACAGGGACTGGCTACACCTTC. Translated, it gives CASSPPGTGTGYTF. The V and J genes are TRBV18 and TRBJ1-2; 9 bases match TRBD1. Losses at the gene ends were 3 bases for V and 7 bases for J; bases not matched to a gene: 6. Germline CDR1 is KGHSH and CDR2 is LQKENI. The CDR3 consists of 14 residues.

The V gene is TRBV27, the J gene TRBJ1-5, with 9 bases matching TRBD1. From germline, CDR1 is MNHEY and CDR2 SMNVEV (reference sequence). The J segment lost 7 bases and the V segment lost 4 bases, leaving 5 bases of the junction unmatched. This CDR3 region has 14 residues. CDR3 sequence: CASSWGQGQQPQHF. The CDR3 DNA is TGTGCCAGCAGTTGGGGACAGGGTCAACAGCCCCAGCATTTT.

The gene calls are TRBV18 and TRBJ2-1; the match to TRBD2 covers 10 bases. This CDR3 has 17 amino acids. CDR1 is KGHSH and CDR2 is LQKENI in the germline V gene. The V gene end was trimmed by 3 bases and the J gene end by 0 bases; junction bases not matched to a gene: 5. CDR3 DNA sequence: TGTGCCAGCTCACCTAATAGCGGGGGGAGCTCCTACAATGAGCAGTTCTTC. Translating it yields CASSPNSGGSSYNEQFF.

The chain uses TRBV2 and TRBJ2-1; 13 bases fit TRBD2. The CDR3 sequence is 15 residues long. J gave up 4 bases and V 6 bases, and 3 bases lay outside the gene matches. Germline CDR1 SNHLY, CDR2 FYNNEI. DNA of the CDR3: TGTGCCAGCAGGAAGGGACTAGCGGGGTACAATGAGCAGTTCTTC. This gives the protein CASRKGLAGYNEQFF. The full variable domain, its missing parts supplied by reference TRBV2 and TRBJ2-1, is EPEVTQTPSHQVTQMGQEVILRCVPISNHLYFYWYRQILGQKVEFLVSFYNNEISEKSEIFDDQFSVERPDGSNFTLKIRSTKLEDSAMYFCASRKGLAGYNEQFFGPGTRLTVL.

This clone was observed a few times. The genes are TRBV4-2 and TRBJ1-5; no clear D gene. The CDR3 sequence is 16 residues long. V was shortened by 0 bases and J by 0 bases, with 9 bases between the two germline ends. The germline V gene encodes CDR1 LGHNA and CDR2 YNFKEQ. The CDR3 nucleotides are TGTGCCAGCAGCCAAGAATACAGACTTAGCAATCAGCCCCAGCATTTT. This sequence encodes CASSQEYRLSNQPQHF.

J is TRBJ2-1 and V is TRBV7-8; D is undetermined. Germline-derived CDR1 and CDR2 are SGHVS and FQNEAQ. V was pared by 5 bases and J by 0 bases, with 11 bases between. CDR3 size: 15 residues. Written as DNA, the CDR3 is TGTGCCAGCAGCCGCCGCCCGAGCTCCTACAATGAGCAGTTCTTC. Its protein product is CASSRRPSSYNEQFF.

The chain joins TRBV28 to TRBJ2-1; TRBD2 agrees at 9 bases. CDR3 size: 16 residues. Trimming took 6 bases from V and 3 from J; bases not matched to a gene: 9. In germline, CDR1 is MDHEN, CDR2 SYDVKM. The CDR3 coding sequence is TGTGCCAGCAGCTCTGGTGTAGCGGGAGACTACAATGAGCAGTTCTTC. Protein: CASSSGVAGDYNEQFF.

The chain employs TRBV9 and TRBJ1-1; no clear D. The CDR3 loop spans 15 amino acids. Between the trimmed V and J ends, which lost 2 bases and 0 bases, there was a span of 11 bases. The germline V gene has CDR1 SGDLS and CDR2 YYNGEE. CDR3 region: CASSVGYTVNTEAFF. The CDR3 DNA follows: TGTGCCAGCAGCGTGGGGTACACGGTGAACACTGAAGCTTTCTTT.

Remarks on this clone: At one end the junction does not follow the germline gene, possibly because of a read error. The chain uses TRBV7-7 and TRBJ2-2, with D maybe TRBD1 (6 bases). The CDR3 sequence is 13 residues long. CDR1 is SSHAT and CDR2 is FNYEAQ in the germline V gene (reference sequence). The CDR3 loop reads CASSPGVAGELFF. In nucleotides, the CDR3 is TGTGCTAGCAGCCCAGGGGTTGCCGGGGAGCTGTTTTTT.

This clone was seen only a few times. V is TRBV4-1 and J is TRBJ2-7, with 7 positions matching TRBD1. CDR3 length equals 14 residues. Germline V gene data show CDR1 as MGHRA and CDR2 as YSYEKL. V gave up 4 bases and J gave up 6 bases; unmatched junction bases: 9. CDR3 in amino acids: CASSPTGSRGEQYF. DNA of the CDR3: TGCGCCAGCAGCCCGACAGGGAGTCGGGGCGAGCAGTACTTC.

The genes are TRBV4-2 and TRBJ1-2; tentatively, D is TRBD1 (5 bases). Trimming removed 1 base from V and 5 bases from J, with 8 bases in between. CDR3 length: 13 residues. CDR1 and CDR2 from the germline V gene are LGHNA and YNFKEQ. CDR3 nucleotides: TGTGCCAGCAGCCAAGCTAAGGGGTATGGCTACACCTTC. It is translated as CASSQAKGYGYTF.

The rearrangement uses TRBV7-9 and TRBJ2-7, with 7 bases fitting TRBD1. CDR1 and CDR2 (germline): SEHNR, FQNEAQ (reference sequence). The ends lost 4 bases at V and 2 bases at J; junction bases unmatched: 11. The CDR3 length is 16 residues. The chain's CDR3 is CASSSDRPGSTYEQYF. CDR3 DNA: TGTGCCAGCAGCTCGGACAGGCCGGGAAGCACCTACGAGCAGTACTTC. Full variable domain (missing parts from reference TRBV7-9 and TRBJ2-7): DTGVSQNPRHKITKRGQNVTFRCDPISEHNRLYWYRQTLGQGPEFLTYFQNEAQLEKSRLLSDRFSAERPKGSFSTLEIQRTEQGDSAMYLCASSSDRPGSTYEQYFGPGTRLTVT.

The chain's CDR3 is CASSLSSGGYSYNEQFF. CDR3 DNA: TGCGCCAGCAGCTTGTCTAGCGGGGGGTACTCCTACAATGAGCAGTTCTTC. This chain joins TRBV5-1 and TRBJ2-1, with 11 nucleotides matching TRBD2. The CDR3 has 17 amino acids. The J segment lost 0 bases and the V segment lost 1 base, leaving 3 bases of the junction unmatched. The V gene's germline CDR1 is SGHRS and CDR2 YFSETQ. Using reference TRBV5-1 and TRBJ2-1 for the parts outside the CDR3, the full variable domain is KAGVTQTPRYLIKTRGQQVTLSCSPISGHRSVSWYQQTPGQGLQFLFEYFSETQRNKGNFPGRFSGRQFSNSRSEMNVSTLELGDSALYLCASSLSSGGYSYNEQFFGPGTRLTVL.

The CDR3 nucleotides are TGTGCCAGCAATCTAGGGGCCGACAATGAGCAGTTCTTC. It encodes CASNLGADNEQFF. V gene TRBV7-9 combines with J gene TRBJ2-1, with a tentative D call TRBD1 (5 bases). With 7 bases removed from V and 5 bases from J, the gap between germline ends came to 12 bases. Germline CDR1 is SEHNR and CDR2 is FQNEAQ (reference sequence). The CDR3 consists of 13 residues.

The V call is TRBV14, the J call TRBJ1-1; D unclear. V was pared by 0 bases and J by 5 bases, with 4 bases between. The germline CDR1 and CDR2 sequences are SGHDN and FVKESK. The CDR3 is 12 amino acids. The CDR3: CASSQDKTEAFF. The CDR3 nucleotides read TGTGCCAGCAGCCAAGATAAAACTGAAGCTTTCTTT.

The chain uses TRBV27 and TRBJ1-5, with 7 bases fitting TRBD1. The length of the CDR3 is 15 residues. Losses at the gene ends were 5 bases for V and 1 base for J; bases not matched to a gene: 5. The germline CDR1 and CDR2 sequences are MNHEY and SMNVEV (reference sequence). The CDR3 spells CASSATGLSNQPQHF. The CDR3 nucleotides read TGTGCCAGCAGTGCGACAGGGTTGAGCAATCAGCCCCAGCATTTT.

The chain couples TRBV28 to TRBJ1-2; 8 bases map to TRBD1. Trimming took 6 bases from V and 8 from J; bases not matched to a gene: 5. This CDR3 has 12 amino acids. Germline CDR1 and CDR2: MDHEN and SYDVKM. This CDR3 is CASRSTGDGYTF. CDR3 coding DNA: TGTGCCAGCAGATCGACAGGGGACGGCTACACCTTC.

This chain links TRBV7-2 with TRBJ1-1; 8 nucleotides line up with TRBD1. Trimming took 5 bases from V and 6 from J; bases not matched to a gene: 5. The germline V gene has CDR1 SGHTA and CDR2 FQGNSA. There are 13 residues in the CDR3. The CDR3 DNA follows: TGTGCCAGCAGCAATCGACAGGGGTCTGAAGCTTTCTTT. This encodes CASSNRQGSEAFF.

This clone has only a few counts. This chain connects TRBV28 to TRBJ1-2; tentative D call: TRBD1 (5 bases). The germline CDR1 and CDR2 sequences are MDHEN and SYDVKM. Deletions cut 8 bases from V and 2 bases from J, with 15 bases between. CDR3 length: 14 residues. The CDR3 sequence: CASRYGGANYGYTF. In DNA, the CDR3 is TGTGCCAGCCGTTATGGAGGGGCCAACTATGGCTACACCTTC.

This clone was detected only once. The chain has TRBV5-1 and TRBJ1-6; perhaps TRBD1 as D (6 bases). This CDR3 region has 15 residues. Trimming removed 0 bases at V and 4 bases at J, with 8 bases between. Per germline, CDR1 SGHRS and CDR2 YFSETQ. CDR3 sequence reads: CASSLEGDYNSPLHF. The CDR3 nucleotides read TGCGCCAGCAGCTTGGAGGGGGATTATAATTCACCCCTCCACTTT.

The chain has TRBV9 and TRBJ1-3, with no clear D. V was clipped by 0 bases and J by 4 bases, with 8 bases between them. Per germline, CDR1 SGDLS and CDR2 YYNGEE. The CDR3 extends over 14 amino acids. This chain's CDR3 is CASSVGRQGNTIYF. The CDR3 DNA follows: TGTGCCAGCAGCGTAGGGAGGCAAGGAAACACCATATATTTT. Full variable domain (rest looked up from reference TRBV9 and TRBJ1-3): DSGVTQTPKHLITATGQRVTLRCSPRSGDLSVYWYQQSLDQGLQFLIQYYNGEERAKGNILERFSAQQFPDLHSELNLSSLELGDSALYFCASSVGRQGNTIYFGEGSWLTVV.

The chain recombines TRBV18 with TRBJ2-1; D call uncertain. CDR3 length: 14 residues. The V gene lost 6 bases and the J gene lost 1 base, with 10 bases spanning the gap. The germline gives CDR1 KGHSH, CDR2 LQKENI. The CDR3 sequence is CASSYSRSYNEQFF. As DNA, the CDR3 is TGTGCCAGCTCCTACAGCCGGTCCTACAATGAGCAGTTCTTC.

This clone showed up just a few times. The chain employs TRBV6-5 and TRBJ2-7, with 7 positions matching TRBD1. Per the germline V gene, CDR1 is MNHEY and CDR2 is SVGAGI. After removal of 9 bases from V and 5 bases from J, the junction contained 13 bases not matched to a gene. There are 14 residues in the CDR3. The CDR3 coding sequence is TGTGCCAGTACCCCGACAGGGCGAGTTCACGAGCAGTACTTC. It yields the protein CASTPTGRVHEQYF.

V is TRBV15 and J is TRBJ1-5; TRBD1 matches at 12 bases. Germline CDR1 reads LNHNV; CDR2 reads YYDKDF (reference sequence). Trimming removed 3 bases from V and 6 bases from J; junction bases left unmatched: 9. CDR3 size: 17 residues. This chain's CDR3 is CATSRLPGTGGTQPQHF. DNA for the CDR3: TGTGCCACCAGCAGGCTCCCCGGGACAGGGGGCACTCAGCCCCAGCATTTT.

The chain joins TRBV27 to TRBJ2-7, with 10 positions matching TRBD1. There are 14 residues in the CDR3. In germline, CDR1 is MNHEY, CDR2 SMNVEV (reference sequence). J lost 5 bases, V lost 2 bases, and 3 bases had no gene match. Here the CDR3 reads CASSLGDRGDEQYF. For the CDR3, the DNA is TGTGCCAGCAGTTTAGGGGACAGGGGCGACGAGCAGTACTTC.

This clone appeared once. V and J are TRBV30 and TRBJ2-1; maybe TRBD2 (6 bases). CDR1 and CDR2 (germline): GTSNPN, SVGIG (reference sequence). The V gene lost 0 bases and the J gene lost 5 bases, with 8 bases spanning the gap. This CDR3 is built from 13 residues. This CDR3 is CAWSVGEDNEQFF. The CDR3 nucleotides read TGTGCCTGGAGTGTAGGGGAGGACAATGAGCAGTTCTTC.